This TCR beta chain is drawn from a study of T cell responses to AZD1222 COVID-19 vaccine. Germline lookup yields CDR1 LGHDT and CDR2 YNNKEL (reference sequence). The CDR3 consists of 15 residues. V dropped 0 bases and J dropped 4; count of bases not matched to a gene: 6. Assay used: immunoSEQ multiplex PCR; TCRdb lists only in-frame clones, some missing. The sample has more than 95,000 clones, approximately 84% seen once; the top ten hold around 7%. A single count supports this clone. The V call is TRBV3-1 (or the pseudogene TRBV3-2), the J call TRBJ2-7, with 7 bases that match TRBD2. The starting material was peripheral blood, obtained on day 0 of AZD1222 vaccination. This clonotype originated in an adult in good health. CDR3 region: CASSQDAASGYEQYF. The CDR3 DNA follows: TGTGCCAGCAGCCAAGATGCGGCTAGCGGTTACGAGCAGTACTTC.